The clone carrying this TCR beta chain was seen more than once but under ten times. These data belong to a study of T-cell reconstitution after alpha-beta-depleted transplantation in children. The CDR3 is 12 residues long. The V end was cut by 3 bases, the J end by 1 base, with 2 bases between. Germline V gene lookup returns CDR1 LNHDA and CDR2 SQIVND (reference sequence). A library of TCRbeta sequences, prepared with unique molecular identifiers, was generated. TCRdb independently ran MiXCR on the PCR reads; one entry per CDR3 protein. Among about 300,000 distinct CDR3 sequences listed, around 10% were seen once.

The V gene is TRBV19, the J gene TRBJ2-3; D unclear. This clonotype was sampled from a boy younger than two with acute myeloid leukemia, due to receive a stem cell transplant. The source material was PBMCs, sampled before TCRalphabeta/CD19-depleted stem cell transplant. The CDR3 region has the DNA TGTGCCAGTAGTATCGGCACAGATACGCAGTATTTT. Translating gives CASSIGTDTQYF.